These 21 T cell receptor beta chains originate from one sample sequenced in a study of PD-L1 blockade in urothelial cancer. Sequenced by immunoSEQ multiplex PCR; TCRdb stores in-frame clones only, minus some. This table holds approximately 100,000 clones, about 91% found once. Sequences were derived from PBMCs, sampled around atezolizumab (anti-PD-L1) treatment. These receptors were collected from a woman older than 75 with urothelial cancer.

The gene calls are TRBV5-1 and TRBJ2-5; 7 bases are shared with TRBD1. Germline V gives CDR1 SGHRS, CDR2 YFSETQ. V shed 1 base and J 5 bases; nucleotides not matched to a gene: 8. The CDR3 sequence is 15 residues long. The CDR3 here is CASSLSRGGGETQYF. DNA of the CDR3: TGCGCCAGCAGCTTGTCTAGAGGGGGCGGTGAGACCCAGTACTTC. The variable domain in full, with the rest retrieved from reference TRBV5-1 and TRBJ2-5, is KAGVTQTPRYLIKTRGQQVTLSCSPISGHRSVSWYQQTPGQGLQFLFEYFSETQRNKGNFPGRFSGRQFSNSRSEMNVSTLELGDSALYLCASSLSRGGGETQYFGPGTRLLVL.

The table lists this clone with a count of one. The V gene is TRBV27, the J gene TRBJ2-5, with TRBD2 as a possible D gene (5 bases). Deletions cut 1 base from V and 4 bases from J, with 13 bases between. The CDR3 contains 15 residues. The germline CDR1 and CDR2 sequences are MNHEY and SMNVEV (reference sequence). CDR3 in DNA: TGTGCCAGCAGTTTATTCACGGCGGGCGGAGAGACCCAGTACTTC. This gives the protein CASSLFTAGGETQYF.

The chain uses TRBV2 and TRBJ1-5; 8 positions match TRBD1. Unmatched junction bases numbered 8, after V lost 7 bases and J lost 3 bases. The CDR3 spans 15 residues. The germline gives CDR1 SNHLY, CDR2 FYNNEI. The CDR3 sequence: CASNSDRGDNQPQHF. The CDR3 DNA follows: TGTGCCAGCAATTCCGACAGGGGCGACAATCAGCCCCAGCATTTT.

This clone was detected a few times. The chain employs TRBV5-1 and TRBJ2-1; D is possibly TRBD2 (5 bases). The germline CDR1 and CDR2 sequences are SGHRS and YFSETQ. The CDR3 totals 12 residues. Trimming shortened V by 2 bases and J by 6 bases, and 6 bases separated the two germline ends. This chain's CDR3 is CASSLTSNEQFF. The CDR3 DNA is TGCGCCAGCAGCTTAACTAGCAATGAGCAGTTCTTC.

The rearrangement uses TRBV5-1 and TRBJ1-2; TRBD1 aligns across 7 bases. The J segment lost 2 bases and the V segment lost 4 bases, leaving 5 bases of the junction unmatched. Germline lookup yields CDR1 SGHRS and CDR2 YFSETQ. This CDR3 has 14 amino acids. CDR3 DNA sequence: TGCGCCAGCAGCGTAGGGACAGACAACTATGGCTACACCTTC. Its protein product is CASSVGTDNYGYTF.

The chain combines TRBV11-1 with TRBJ1-1; 7 bases fit TRBD1. With V trimmed by 2 bases and J by 5 bases, 5 bases remained unmatched. The CDR3 runs 14 residues. The germline V gene encodes CDR1 SGHAT and CDR2 FQDESV (reference sequence). CDR3 nucleotides: TGTGCCAGCAGCTTACTACAGGGGAGTACTGAAGCTTTCTTT. It yields the protein CASSLLQGSTEAFF.

The gene calls are TRBV6-4 and TRBJ2-7; the D gene is possibly TRBD1 (6 bases). Between the trimmed V and J ends, which lost 5 bases and 6 bases, there was a span of 17 bases. The CDR3 extends over 14 amino acids. From germline, CDR1 is MRHNA and CDR2 SNTAGT. The chain's CDR3 is CASSQIQGEGEQYF. The CDR3 DNA follows: TGTGCCAGCAGTCAAATACAGGGAGAGGGCGAGCAGTACTTC.

This rearrangement joins TRBV11-2 to TRBJ1-3; D remains unclear. V was shortened by 1 base and J by 5 bases, with 9 bases between the two germline ends. CDR3 length: 14 amino acids. The germline V gene encodes CDR1 SGHAT and CDR2 FQNNGV. CDR3 in DNA: TGTGCCAGCAGCTTAGGGGCGACAAGAAACACCATATATTTT. It yields the protein CASSLGATRNTIYF.

This clone came up a few times. This chain links TRBV29-1 with TRBJ1-3; unclear D gene. V lost 3 bases to trimming and J lost 4 bases, with 4 bases between them. The CDR3 covers 11 residues. Germline loops: CDR1 SQVTM, CDR2 ANQGSEA. This CDR3 is CSVDSGNTIYF. The DNA of the CDR3 is TGCAGCGTTGACTCGGGAAACACCATATATTTT.

In this sample, this clone turned up a few times. V usage is TRBV19 and J usage is TRBJ1-1; D is perhaps TRBD1 (6 bases). V shed 8 bases and J shed 1 base, with 11 bases lying between them. Per the germline V gene, CDR1 is LNHDA and CDR2 is SQIVND (reference sequence). The length of the CDR3 is 13 residues. The CDR3 reads CASEPQGNTEAFF. CDR3 nucleotide sequence: TGTGCCAGTGAGCCACAGGGGAACACTGAAGCTTTCTTT.

The chain uses TRBV5-4 and TRBJ2-3; D uncertain. The length of the CDR3 is 13 residues. Germline V gives CDR1 SGHNT, CDR2 YYREEE (reference sequence). Trimming shortened V by 0 bases and J by 2 bases, and 4 bases separated the two germline ends. DNA of the CDR3: TGTGCCAGCAGCTTGGCCTCCACAGATACGCAGTATTTT. Translated: CASSLASTDTQYF.

This clone was seen only once. The rearrangement links TRBV5-1 to TRBJ2-5; the match to TRBD1 covers 7 bases. The germline V gene encodes CDR1 SGHRS and CDR2 YFSETQ. The V segment lost 3 bases and the J segment 2 bases; nucleotides outside the gene matches: 4. CDR3 size: 14 residues. CDR3 region: CASSSLGQQETQYF. The CDR3 nucleotides read TGCGCCAGCAGCTCTTTGGGACAGCAAGAGACCCAGTACTTC.

The chain couples TRBV2 to TRBJ2-7; 9 positions agree with TRBD2. This CDR3 spans 16 amino acids. V was pared by 2 bases and J by 1 base, with 6 bases of the junction left unmatched. The germline V gene has CDR1 SNHLY and CDR2 FYNNEI. CDR3 in amino acids: CASSEIAGVGSYEQYF. CDR3 DNA sequence: TGTGCCAGCAGTGAAATAGCGGGAGTGGGTTCCTACGAGCAGTACTTC. The whole variable domain, remainder taken from reference TRBV2 and TRBJ2-7, is EPEVTQTPSHQVTQMGQEVILRCVPISNHLYFYWYRQILGQKVEFLVSFYNNEISEKSEIFDDQFSVERPDGSNFTLKIRSTKLEDSAMYFCASSEIAGVGSYEQYFGPGTRLTVT.

This clone was observed a handful of times. The chain recombines TRBV18 with TRBJ2-1; D unclear. Germline-derived CDR1 and CDR2 are KGHSH and LQKENI. The V end lost 5 bases, the J end lost 6 bases, and 8 bases lay between the germline ends. The CDR3 has 12 residues. The CDR3 sequence: CASSILGNEQFF. The CDR3 DNA follows: TGTGCCAGCTCAATACTCGGCAATGAGCAGTTCTTC. The variable domain in full, completed from reference TRBV18 and TRBJ2-1, reads NAGVMQNPRHLVRRRGQEARLRCSPMKGHSHVYWYRQLPEEGLKFMVYLQKENIIDESGMPKERFSAEFPKEGPSILRIQQVVRGDSAAYFCASSILGNEQFFGPGTRLTVL.

V is TRBV7-5 and J is TRBJ2-7; the D call in the table, TRBD1, was not verified against the DNA. TRBV7-5 is given as a pseudogene. The CDR3 is 14 residues long. The CDR3 sequence is CVRSRDREDGEQYF. CDR3 DNA: TGTGTCAGAAGCCGAGACAGGGAGGATGGCGAGCAGTACTTC.

This clone was observed a single time. The chain joins TRBV21-1 to TRBJ1-4. TRBV21-1 is flagged as a pseudogene. The CDR3 contains 15 residues. The CDR3 sequence: CAISTRGSTNEKLFF. Written as DNA, the CDR3 is TGTGCCATCTCCACCCGGGGTTCAACTAATGAAAAACTGTTTTTT.

The chain recombines TRBV14 with TRBJ2-2; D call uncertain. The CDR3 consists of 13 residues. The germline V gene encodes CDR1 SGHDN and CDR2 FVKESK. Trimming removed 7 bases at V and 7 bases at J, with 13 bases between. The CDR3 DNA sequence: TGTGCCAGCAACAGAATAAATGGCGGGGAGCTGTTTTTT. Amino acid sequence: CASNRINGGELFF.

The chain combines TRBV10-3 with TRBJ1-1; TRBD1 matches 9 bases. Germline CDR1 is ENHRY and CDR2 is SYGVKD. This CDR3 contains 15 residues. Trimming removed 8 bases from V and 5 bases from J; junction bases left unmatched: 12. The DNA for the CDR3 is TGTGCCATCGGGGGGGACAGGGCCGGTAGAACTGAAGCTTTCTTT. Its translation is CAIGGDRAGRTEAFF.

This clone was seen just once. The rearrangement uses TRBV5-8 and TRBJ2-5; TRBD1 is a possible D gene (7 bases). CDR1 is SGHTS and CDR2 is YDEGEE in the germline V gene. V shed 0 bases and J shed 4 bases, with 13 bases lying between them. The CDR3 is made up of 15 amino acids. In DNA form, the CDR3 reads TGTGCCAGCAGCTTGGAGTCAGGGGGGCGAGAGACCCAGTACTTC. Amino acids: CASSLESGGRETQYF.

The CDR3: CASSLARLASETQYF. CDR3 in DNA: TGTGCCAGCAGCTTAGCACGGCTAGCATCAGAGACCCAGTACTTC. The chain recombines TRBV7-9 with TRBJ2-5; the D gene is possibly TRBD2 (5 bases). CDR1 is SEHNR and CDR2 is FQNEAQ in the germline V gene (reference sequence). The CDR3 extends over 15 amino acids. V dropped 0 bases and J dropped 4 bases, with 12 bases sitting between them. Together with reference TRBV7-9 and TRBJ2-5, the CDR3 gives the full variable domain: DTGVSQNPRHKITKRGQNVTFRCDPISEHNRLYWYRQTLGQGPEFLTYFQNEAQLEKSRLLSDRFSAERPKGSFSTLEIQRTEQGDSAMYLCASSLARLASETQYFGPGTRLLVL.

The chain carries TRBV5-4 and TRBJ1-6; 7 nucleotides align to TRBD1. With V trimmed by 4 bases and J by 5 bases, 6 bases remained unmatched. Germline-derived CDR1 and CDR2 are SGHNT and YYREEE (reference sequence). The CDR3 has 15 amino acids. This CDR3 is CASSGGTANNSPLHF. CDR3 sequence (DNA): TGTGCCAGCAGCGGTGGGACAGCCAATAATTCACCCCTCCACTTT.